The clone carrying this TCR beta chain was found a few times. The antigen is unknown. The CDR3 is 14 amino acids. Germline V gives CDR1 DFQATT, CDR2 SNEGSKA (reference sequence). V shed 6 bases and J shed 8 bases, with 20 bases lying between them. Each TCR beta library was made by quantitative 5'-RACE that incorporated molecular barcodes. TCRdb itself ran the 5' RACE reads through MiXCR, one entry per CDR3 protein. The sample has 750,000 to 850,000 distinct CDR3 sequences, approximately 10% seen once; the top ten hold around 0.51%. The sample belongs to a study of CD8 T cells in ankylosing spondylitis. Study-level points and caveats: A motif in TCR beta, a set of roughly 8 highly homologous variants, appeared characteristic of ankylosing spondylitis blood. Clones that were linked to disease were CD8+ and were relatively rare in peripheral blood.

The receptor's source is a male donor with ankylosing spondylitis. The chain combines TRBV20-1 with TRBJ2-1; D not resolved. Material: blood, either unsorted or a sorted T cell fraction (not recorded which). The chain's CDR3 is CSARKGGQLYEQFF. The CDR3 nucleotides are TGCAGTGCGAGAAAGGGCGGTCAGCTTTATGAGCAGTTCTTC.